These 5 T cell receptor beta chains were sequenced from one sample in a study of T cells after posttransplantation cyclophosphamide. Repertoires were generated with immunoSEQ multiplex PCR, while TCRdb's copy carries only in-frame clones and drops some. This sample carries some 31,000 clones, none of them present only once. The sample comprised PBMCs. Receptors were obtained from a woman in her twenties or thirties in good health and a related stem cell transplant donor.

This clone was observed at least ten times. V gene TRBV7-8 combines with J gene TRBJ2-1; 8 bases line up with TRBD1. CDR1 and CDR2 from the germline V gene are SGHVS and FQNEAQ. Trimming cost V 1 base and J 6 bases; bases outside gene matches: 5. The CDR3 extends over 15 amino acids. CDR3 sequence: CASSLGTGHANEQFF. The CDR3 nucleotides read TGTGCCAGCAGCTTAGGGACAGGGCACGCCAATGAGCAGTTCTTC.

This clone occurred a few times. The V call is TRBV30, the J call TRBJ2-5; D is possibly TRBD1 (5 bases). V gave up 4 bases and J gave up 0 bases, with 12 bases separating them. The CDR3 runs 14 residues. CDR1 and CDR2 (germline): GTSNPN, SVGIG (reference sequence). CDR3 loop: CAWTKTGYQETQYF. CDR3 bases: TGTGCCTGGACGAAAACAGGTTACCAAGAGACCCAGTACTTC.

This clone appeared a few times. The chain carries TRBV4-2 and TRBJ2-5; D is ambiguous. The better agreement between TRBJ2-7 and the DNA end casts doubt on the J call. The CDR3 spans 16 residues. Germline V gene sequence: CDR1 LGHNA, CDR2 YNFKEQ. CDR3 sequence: CASSQERPASSYEQYF. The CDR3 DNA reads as TGTGCCAGCAGCCAAGAGAGGCCAGCGAGCTCCTACGAGCAGTACTTC.

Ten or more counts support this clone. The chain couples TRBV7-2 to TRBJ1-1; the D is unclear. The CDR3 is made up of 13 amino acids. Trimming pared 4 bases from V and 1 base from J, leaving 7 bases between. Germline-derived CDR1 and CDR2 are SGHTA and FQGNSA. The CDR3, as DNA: TGTGCCAGCAGCTGGGCAGAGAACACTGAAGCTTTCTTT. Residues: CASSWAENTEAFF.

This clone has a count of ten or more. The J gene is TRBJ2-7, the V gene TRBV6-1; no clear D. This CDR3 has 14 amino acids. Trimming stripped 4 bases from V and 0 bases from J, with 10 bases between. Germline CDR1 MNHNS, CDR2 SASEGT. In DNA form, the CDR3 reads TGTGCCAGCAGTGCAGACTTAAGCTCCTACGAGCAGTACTTC. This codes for CASSADLSSYEQYF.